Below, 3 T cell receptor beta chains from the same sample are listed, as sequenced in a study of a mutant IDH1 vaccine in newly diagnosed glioma. Clones were sequenced by immunoSEQ multiplex PCR, and TCRdb holds only the in-frame ones, with some missing. The table has about 66,000 clones, 80% to 90% seen once; the top ten hold over 2.5%. Indicated time point: baseline, week 1 (first vaccination visit). The treatment was: pre-vaccination baseline after standard-of-care therapy. Material: PBMCs, obtained from a glioma patient treated with radiotherapy, temozolomide or both. Source of these receptors: a man under 40 with glioma.

V usage is TRBV19 and J usage is TRBJ1-5, with 7 bases lining up with TRBD1. Per the germline V gene, CDR1 is LNHDA and CDR2 is SQIVND (reference sequence). The V and J ends lost 6 bases and 0 bases, in that order; junction bases with no gene match: 5. The CDR3 is 15 residues long. The CDR3 is CASRPGTVSNQPQHF. As DNA, the CDR3 is TGTGCCAGTAGACCGGGGACAGTTAGCAATCAGCCCCAGCATTTT.

The J gene is TRBJ1-6, the V gene TRBV7-2; possibly TRBD1 for D (5 bases). Trimming cost V 5 bases and J 10 bases, with 15 bases left between them. The germline gives CDR1 SGHTA, CDR2 FQGNSA. This CDR3 comprises 14 residues. This CDR3 is CASSMTAGGSPLHF. The CDR3 DNA sequence: TGTGCCAGCAGCATGACAGCCGGGGGGTCACCCCTCCACTTT.

In nucleotides, the CDR3 is TGTGCCAGCTCACCACAAGGAGACGGTGGCTACACCTTC. Amino acids: CASSPQGDGGYTF. The chain joins TRBV18 to TRBJ1-2; D gene uncertain. The CDR3 runs to 13 residues. Trimming took off 1 base at V and 7 bases at J, with 10 bases between the two ends. The germline CDR1 and CDR2 sequences are KGHSH and LQKENI. The full variable domain, completed using reference TRBV18 and TRBJ1-2, is NAGVMQNPRHLVRRRGQEARLRCSPMKGHSHVYWYRQLPEEGLKFMVYLQKENIIDESGMPKERFSAEFPKEGPSILRIQQVVRGDSAAYFCASSPQGDGGYTFGSGTRLTVV.